This T cell receptor beta chain emerged from a study of blood T cell repertoires in COVID-19. Turning to the study itself: Whether acute or convalescent, the COVID-19 samples came from the United States, Italy and Spain. In each case, the material was cDNA or gDNA derived from T cells, B-cell-depleted T cells, or PBMCs.

After removal of 9 bases from V and 4 bases from J, the junction contained 8 bases not matched to a gene. Per germline, CDR1 MDHEN and CDR2 SYDVKM. The CDR3 contains 15 residues. TCRdb's table, derived via immunoSEQ multiplex PCR, lists solely in-frame clones and lacks some. The sample carries about 190,000 clones, around 78% recorded once. The sequencing sample was made of peripheral blood. This clonotype was sampled from a woman older than 75 with active or convalescent COVID-19. The chain joins TRBV28 to TRBJ1-4; 10 positions agree with TRBD1. CDR3 protein: CASNPGQGNNEKLFF. In DNA form, the CDR3 reads TGTGCCAGTAACCCGGGACAGGGGAATAATGAAAAACTGTTTTTT.